The 6 T cell receptor beta chains in this list originate from one sample, sequenced in a study of OX40 agonist ivuxolimab in advanced cancers. Method: immunoSEQ multiplex PCR; TCRdb's copy keeps in-frame clones and lacks some. Among 70,000 to 95,000 clones listed, approximately 81% were seen once. Sequenced material: CD4+ or CD8+ T cells sorted from blood, taken in a trial of the OX40 agonist ivuxolimab. These receptors were obtained from an adult with an advanced solid tumor such as melanoma, head and neck, liver or kidney cancer.

The V and J genes are TRBV12-5 and TRBJ1-5; D is unresolved. Germline V CDR1 and CDR2: LGHNT, FRNRAP. This CDR3 region has 12 residues. The V end was cut by 3 bases, the J end by 6 bases, with 6 bases between. The CDR3 protein is CASGFGVQPQHF. CDR3 bases: TGTGCTAGTGGTTTCGGAGTTCAGCCCCAGCATTTT.

The CDR3 DNA follows: TGTGCCAGCTCCTCCGGGACGGGCGGTGAAAAACTGTTTTTT. This sequence encodes CASSSGTGGEKLFF. V and J are TRBV18 and TRBJ1-4; possible D gene TRBD1, 5 bases. Germline V lookup: CDR1 KGHSH, CDR2 LQKENI. This CDR3 is built from 14 residues. The V gene lost 6 bases and the J gene lost 7 bases, with 15 bases spanning the gap.

A single count supports this clone. This chain links TRBV7-2 with TRBJ2-3; TRBD2 matches at 9 bases. The CDR3 runs 16 residues. V was pared by 6 bases and J by 2 bases, with 9 bases of the junction left unmatched. CDR1 and CDR2 (germline): SGHTA, FQGNSA. CDR3 in amino acids: CASSPPGLAHTDTQYF. The CDR3 region has the DNA TGTGCCAGCAGTCCCCCTGGACTAGCGCACACAGATACGCAGTATTTT.

V and J are TRBV7-2 and TRBJ2-1; D not resolved. The CDR3 has 15 residues. Trimming cost V 0 bases and J 0 bases, with 6 bases left between them. Germline V CDR1 and CDR2: SGHTA, FQGNSA. The CDR3: CASSLAGFSYNEQFF. As DNA, the CDR3 is TGTGCCAGCAGCTTAGCAGGTTTCTCCTACAATGAGCAGTTCTTC.

V usage is TRBV18 and J usage is TRBJ1-5; D is ambiguous. Trimming took 2 bases from V and 1 from J, leaving 9 bases between them. Looked up from germline, CDR1 is KGHSH and CDR2 is LQKENI. CDR3 size: 15 residues. The CDR3 DNA follows: TGTGCCAGCTCACCAATAGGCTCCAGCAATCAGCCCCAGCATTTT. Its translation is CASSPIGSSNQPQHF.

This clone was detected only a few times. This chain connects TRBV5-6 to TRBJ2-3; unclear D gene. V lost 5 bases to trimming and J lost 6 bases, with 7 bases between them. From germline, CDR1 is SGHDT and CDR2 YYEEEE. The CDR3 totals 11 residues. The CDR3 DNA sequence: TGTGCCAGCAGTTATTCGGATACGCAGTATTTT. It codes for CASSYSDTQYF.